This T cell receptor (beta chain) was retrieved from a study of blood T cell repertoires in COVID-19. Clones were read by immunoSEQ multiplex PCR, and TCRdb kept only the in-frame ones, dropping some. The sample lists 200,000 to 300,000 clones, roughly 85% occurring once. Between the trimmed V and J ends, which lost 6 bases and 8 bases, there was a span of 11 bases. The length of the CDR3 is 12 residues. In germline, CDR1 is MNHNY, CDR2 SVGAGI (reference sequence). Source material: peripheral blood. The clonotype comes from a man aged 45 to 65 with COVID-19, enrolled during active disease. The V call is TRBV6-6, the J call TRBJ2-1; D ambiguous. CDR3 amino acids: CASSPGQDEQFF. The CDR3 nucleotides are TGTGCCAGCAGCCCCGGTCAAGATGAGCAGTTCTTC.